These T cell receptor beta chains were read from a single sample in a study of cytomegalovirus exposure and HLA in healthy donors. Repertoires were generated with immunoSEQ multiplex PCR, while TCRdb's copy carries only in-frame clones and drops some. The sample totals under 200,000 clones; its top ten clones hold about 0.79%. Sequenced input: PBMCs. These receptor sequences come from a woman under 30 in good health and CMV-seropositive. CDR3s include the opening cysteine and the closing phenylalanine or tryptophan. The D gene is left open where the match is weak.

D,V,J,DNA,CDR3
-,TRBV21-1,TRBJ1-6,TGTGCCAGCAGCCAACGAATATCAGGCCCCTCGGGGAGCTCACCCCTCCACTTT,CASSQRISGPSGSSPLHF
TRBD2,TRBV5-8,TRBJ2-2,TGTGCCAGCAGCTTTCGCCTAGCGGCGACTACCGGGGAGCTGTTTTTT,CASSFRLAATTGELFF
TRBD1,TRBV5-1,TRBJ2-5,TGCGCCAGCAAGCCCGGGACAGGGGAAGAGACCCAGTACTTC,CASKPGTGEETQYF
-,TRBV5-1,TRBJ2-5,TGCGCCAGCAGCTTGGCGCTCGCGGAGACCCAGTACTTC,CASSLALAETQYF
-,TRBV13,TRBJ2-7,TGTGCCAGCAGCTTAGCAGGGAGGTACGAGCAGTACTTC,CASSLAGRYEQYF
TRBD1,TRBV18,TRBJ1-5,TGTGCCAGCTCACCCGGACAGGAATTGTTGGGGGACCGGGTGCTGGGCAATCAGCCCCAGCATTTT,CASSPGQELLGDRVLGNQPQHF
-,TRBV5-1,TRBJ2-4,TGCGCCAGCAGCGCCTGGACAGAGAAAAACATTCAGTACTTC,CASSAWTEKNIQYF
-,TRBV5-1,TRBJ1-2,TGCGCCAGCAGCCCGGGGGAGTGGGGCTACACCTTC,CASSPGEWGYTF
-,TRBV4-2,TRBJ1-3,TGTGCCAGCAGCCAAGATAGCAACTCTGGAAACACCATATATTTT,CASSQDSNSGNTIYF
-,TRBV6-5,TRBJ2-7,TGTGCCAGCACCCAACGGTCCGCCGCGGTCGAGCAGTACTTC,CASTQRSAAVEQYF
-,TRBV5-1,TRBJ2-3,TGCGCCAGCAGCTTGGAAAAGGGGGTATCGGGCACAGATACGCAGTATTTT,CASSLEKGVSGTDTQYF
-,TRBV27,TRBJ1-5,TGTGCCAGCAGCCCATTGCCAGTCAATAGCAATCAGCCCCAGCATTTT,CASSPLPVNSNQPQHF
TRBD2,TRBV12-5,TRBJ2-7,TGTGCTAGTTCCCTAGCGGGAGGCCGGGGCGAGCAGTACTTC,CASSLAGGRGEQYF
-,TRBV30,TRBJ1-2,TGTGCCTGGAGGGGGCCGGCTGCATTGTATGGCTACACCTTC,CAWRGPAALYGYTF
TRBD2,TRBV4-1,TRBJ2-7,TGCGCCAGCAGCCAAGAGCCTAGCGGGAAGGACGAGCAGTACTTC,CASSQEPSGKDEQYF
-,TRBV6-6,TRBJ1-1,TGTGCCAGCAGTCAGAGGACGACAGAGTTGAACACTGAAGCTTTCTTT,CASSQRTTELNTEAFF
-,TRBV30,TRBJ2-7,TGTGCCTGGAGTGGCGAGCGGTCAAACTACGAGCAGTACTTC,CAWSGERSNYEQYF
TRBD2,TRBV7-3,TRBJ2-1,TGTGCCAGCAGCTTAAGGTCAGGGCTAGCGGGGGGCAATGAGCAGTTCTTC,CASSLRSGLAGGNEQFF
-,TRBV4-1,TRBJ1-4,TGCGCCAGCACTTCGTCCGGGACAACTAATGAAAAACTGTTTTTT,CASTSSGTTNEKLFF
TRBD2,TRBV13,TRBJ2-5,TGTGCCAGCAGCTCCTCCCCGGTAGCGGGGTCCCAAGAGACCCAGTACTTC,CASSSSPVAGSQETQYF
TRBD2,TRBV19,TRBJ2-2,TGTGCCAGTAGTATAGAACTAGCGGGTAACACCGGGGAGCTGTTTTTT,CASSIELAGNTGELFF
TRBD2,TRBV6-4,TRBJ2-1,TGTGCCAGCAAGAAGCGGGAGGGGAAGTACAATGAGCAGTTCTTC,CASKKREGKYNEQFF
TRBD1,TRBV7-2,TRBJ2-2,TGTGCCAGCAGCGACAGGGTCTCCGGGGAGCTGTTTTTT,CASSDRVSGELFF